Listed below are T cell receptor beta chains from one sample, sequenced in a study of blood T cell repertoires in COVID-19. The method was immunoSEQ multiplex PCR; TCRdb's version includes in-frame clones alone and lacks a portion of them. The table has more than 75,000 clones, 85% to 90% seen once. What was sequenced was peripheral blood. These receptors were collected from a woman aged 70-85 years with acute or convalescent COVID-19. Each CDR3 is given with its conserved first and last residue. Each record gives: V gene, J gene, D gene, clone size, CDR3 DNA, CDR3 protein. The D gene is left open where the match is weak. Part of the rows lack a size; the others show once, few, many or a class for expanded clones.

v_gene: TRBV12-3/TRBV12-4
j_gene: TRBJ1-5
d_gene: .
abundance: .
CDR3nt: TGTGCCAGCAGAAAATATAGCAATCAGCCCCAGCATTTT
CDR3aa: CASRKYSNQPQHF

v_gene: TRBV28
j_gene: TRBJ2-7
d_gene: TRBD2
abundance: once
CDR3nt: TGTGCCAGCAGTTTACTAGCGGGAGGAACCTACGAGCAGTACTTC
CDR3aa: CASSLLAGGTYEQYF

v_gene: TRBV3-1/TRBV3-2
j_gene: TRBJ1-1
d_gene: .
abundance: .
CDR3nt: TGTGCCAGCAGCCAAAACCAGGGATATACTGAAGCTTTCTTT
CDR3aa: CASSQNQGYTEAFF

v_gene: TRBV28
j_gene: TRBJ2-3
d_gene: TRBD2
abundance: .
CDR3nt: TGTGCCAGCAGTTTAGGCGGGAGGGGCACAGATACGCAGTATTTT
CDR3aa: CASSLGGRGTDTQYF

v_gene: TRBV27
j_gene: TRBJ2-7
d_gene: .
abundance: .
CDR3nt: TGTGCCAGCAGTCCACAACAGGGCTACGAGCAGTACTTC
CDR3aa: CASSPQQGYEQYF

v_gene: TRBV3-1/TRBV3-2
j_gene: TRBJ1-1
d_gene: .
abundance: .
CDR3nt: TGTGCCAGCAGCCAATTCTTTGGGGAAGGGGATGAAGCTTTCTTT
CDR3aa: CASSQFFGEGDEAFF

v_gene: TRBV5-1
j_gene: TRBJ1-2
d_gene: TRBD1
abundance: .
CDR3nt: TGCGCCAGCAGCACGGGACAGTATGGCTACACCTTC
CDR3aa: CASSTGQYGYTF

v_gene: TRBV6-5
j_gene: TRBJ2-7
d_gene: TRBD2
abundance: .
CDR3nt: TGTGCCAGCGGACGAGGACTAGCGGCTACCTACGAGCAGTACTTC
CDR3aa: CASGRGLAATYEQYF

v_gene: TRBV5-1
j_gene: TRBJ2-1
d_gene: TRBD2
abundance: .
CDR3nt: TGCGCCAGCAGCATTGGACTAGCGGGGAACAATGAGCAGTTCTTC
CDR3aa: CASSIGLAGNNEQFF

v_gene: TRBV6-6
j_gene: TRBJ2-1
d_gene: TRBD1
abundance: once
CDR3nt: TGTGCCAGCAGTAAGACGACAGGGGAGCAGTTCTTC
CDR3aa: CASSKTTGEQFF

v_gene: TRBV11-2
j_gene: TRBJ2-4
d_gene: .
abundance: .
CDR3nt: TGTGCCAGCAGCTTAACCCCTGGAGACCTTCTAGCCAAAAACATTCAGTACTTC
CDR3aa: CASSLTPGDLLAKNIQYF

v_gene: TRBV3-1/TRBV3-2
j_gene: TRBJ1-1
d_gene: TRBD1
abundance: .
CDR3nt: TGTGCCAGCAGCCCCACAGGGGTTACGCGGAACACTGAAGCTTTCTTT
CDR3aa: CASSPTGVTRNTEAFF

v_gene: TRBV9
j_gene: TRBJ1-2
d_gene: .
abundance: .
CDR3nt: TGTGCCAGCAGCCTCATGACAGGCCCCGGAGATGGCTACACCTTC
CDR3aa: CASSLMTGPGDGYTF